The clone carrying this T cell receptor beta chain was detected many times. Its antigen is as yet unknown. TCR beta CDR3 sequences were amplified from RNA transcripts. Researchers ran a first-round RT-PCR on the TCR CDR3 using the HTBI primer set. In TCRdb, the multiplex PCR reads were re-called with MiXCR into one record per CDR3 protein. This table has 300,000 to 450,000 distinct CDR3 sequences, roughly an eighth appearing once. The entry originates in a study of T cells in Graves' hyperthyroidism and ophthalmopathy. Findings and caveats of the study: A 13 V-J signature model discriminated ophthalmopathy versus stable hyperthyroidism.

V lost 3 bases, J lost 2 bases, and 10 bases lay in between. The germline V gene has CDR1 SQVTM and CDR2 ANQGSEA. The CDR3 consists of 13 residues. The material sequenced was blood. The chain carries TRBV29-1 and TRBJ1-2; maybe TRBD1 (5 bases). This sequence originates from a woman under 30 with Graves' hyperthyroidism. This chain's CDR3 is CSVDATENYGYTF. The CDR3 DNA reads TGCAGCGTTGACGCGACAGAGAACTATGGCTACACCTTC.